This TCR beta chain originates from a study of shared T cell receptors in the human thymus. TCRdb's table, derived via immunoSEQ multiplex PCR, lists solely in-frame clones and lacks some. The table records over 450,000 clones, around 78% of them present only once. The CDR3 has 14 residues. V gave up 5 bases and J gave up 7 bases, with 18 bases separating them. From germline, CDR1 is SGHTS and CDR2 YDEGEE. This sample also belongs to another study, concerning human thymus T cells. From that study: Thymic resections from corrective heart surgery supplied the tissue.

Material for sequencing was thymocytes. This TCR was recovered from a boy under two years old with a congenital heart defect. J is TRBJ2-5 and V is TRBV5-8; D might be TRBD2 (6 bases). CDR3 coding DNA: TGTGCCAGCAGTTGGGGGGAGGTACGGGGGACCCAGTACTTC. Its translation: CASSWGEVRGTQYF.